This TCR beta chain is drawn from a study of liver allograft versus peripheral blood T cells. Study background: In transplanted livers, T cell receptor repertoires were compared with those found in the recipients' peripheral blood.

Each CDR3 protein is one row after TCRdb ran MiXCR on the reads. The sample consists of approximately 12,000 distinct CDR3 sequences, under 30% of them appearing once. Regarding the study as a whole: It was reported that the T cell receptor repertoires found inside liver allografts differed from those that were detected in peripheral blood.

This CDR3 is built from 15 residues. Trimming cost V 3 bases and J 4 bases, with 16 bases left between them. Germline V lookup: CDR1 SGDLS, CDR2 YYNGEE. Comment on this clonotype: The antigen is unknown.

This rearrangement joins TRBV9 to TRBJ1-2; D is possibly TRBD1 (6 bases). This sequence was found in a human patient who had a liver transplant. Some T cells here may be from the graft donor. CDR3 nucleotides: TGTGCCAGCAGCGCTAAGACAGGTATGACCTATGGCTACACCTTC. Translation: CASSAKTGMTYGYTF.